The present TCR beta chain was sequenced within a study of sequential checkpoint blockade in melanoma. For the study at large: First-line arms were nivolumab then ipilimumab, or the reverse, randomized 1:1.

The table came from immunoSEQ multiplex PCR; TCRdb's copy has only in-frame clones and leaves some out. The sample lists over 15,000 clones, 55% to 75% occurring once. Germline V gene lookup returns CDR1 MNHEY and CDR2 SVGAGI. The CDR3 runs to 11 residues. Deletions cut 7 bases from V and 10 bases from J, with 13 bases between. Treatment given: randomized to nivolumab then ipilimumab (arm A) or the reverse (arm B). PBMC sorting kept live CD3+CD8+ cells without CD19 or CD56. V is TRBV6-5 and J is TRBJ1-1; possible D gene TRBD1, 6 bases. This TCR derives from a human donor with melanoma. Here the sequenced sample was CD8+ T cells sorted from blood (inferred from file names), taken from a patient given nivolumab and ipilimumab in sequence. CDR3 DNA sequence: TGTGCCAGCACCTGGGGGGGGCTAGCTTTCTTT. This encodes CASTWGGLAFF.